These T cell receptor beta chains were read from a single sample in a study of blood T cell repertoires in COVID-19. TCRdb's copy holds only in-frame clones and misses some; the assay was immunoSEQ multiplex PCR. The table shows about 300,000 clones, with approximately 86% occurring only once. Source material: peripheral blood. The receptor source for this set is a man aged 70-80 years with acute or convalescent COVID-19. Each CDR3 is given with its conserved first and last residue. A D gene is named only where the DNA matches it firmly. Clone size is given for some rows only: seen once, a few or many times, or a class if the clone is expanded.

CDR3 DNA	CDR3 protein	clone size	J gene	V gene	D gene
TGTGCCAGCAGTTGGCAGGGGCATAGGCCTGAAGCTTTCTTT	CASSWQGHRPEAFF	NA	TRBJ1-1	TRBV6-2/TRBV6-3	NA
TGTGCCAGCAGCTTAGAGGGGTTAGCGGCAGAGACCCAGTACTTC	CASSLEGLAAETQYF	NA	TRBJ2-5	TRBV7-2	NA
TGTGCCAGTAGTAAAAATGGGCAGGGTTTGACCGGGGAGCTGTTTTTT	CASSKNGQGLTGELFF	NA	TRBJ2-2	TRBV19	NA
TGTGCCAGCAGTGAGGTACATGCCCCCTATGGCTACACCTTC	CASSEVHAPYGYTF	NA	TRBJ1-2	TRBV6-1	NA
TGTGCCAGCAGTTCTACCTCAGGGCGGGAGACCCAGTACTTC	CASSSTSGRETQYF	NA	TRBJ2-5	TRBV28	NA
TGCACTTCTAGTCGGGGAGAGACCCAGTACTTC	CTSSRGETQYF	NA	TRBJ2-5	TRBV20-1	NA
TGTGCCAGCAGCTTAAAGGTTTCGACAGGCCGAGCTAACTATGGCTACACCTTC	CASSLKVSTGRANYGYTF	NA	TRBJ1-2	TRBV7-3	NA
TGTGCCAGCAGCTTTCGAGGAGACCAGCCCCAGCATTTT	CASSFRGDQPQHF	NA	TRBJ1-5	TRBV7-2	NA
TGCGCCAGCAGCTTTCTAGCGGGAGGCGTAAATGAGCAGTTCTTC	CASSFLAGGVNEQFF	NA	TRBJ2-1	TRBV5-1	TRBD2
TGTGCCAGCAGCTTAGCGCAGGGATCGGGGACCCAGTACTTC	CASSLAQGSGTQYF	few	TRBJ2-5	TRBV7-2	NA
TGTGCCAGCATGGACAGGGGGGCAACTAATGAAAAACTGTTTTTT	CASMDRGATNEKLFF	NA	TRBJ1-4	TRBV2	TRBD1
TGTGCCAGCAGCTTCGGGACAGCGAGCTCCTATAATTCACCCCTCCACTTT	CASSFGTASSYNSPLHF	NA	TRBJ1-6	TRBV5-4	TRBD1
TGTGCCAGCAGGGAAAGACAGGGCTCCTACGAGCAGTACTTC	CASRERQGSYEQYF	NA	TRBJ2-7	TRBV7-2	TRBD1
TGTGCCAGCAGTGAAGCCGGGACAGCTCAGTATTTT	CASSEAGTAQYF	NA	TRBJ2-3	TRBV6-1	TRBD1
TGTGCCAGCAGGACCCCGGGACTAGCGGACGGGGAGCTGTTTTTT	CASRTPGLADGELFF	NA	TRBJ2-2	TRBV28	TRBD2
TGTGCCAGCTCACGGACAGGGGCAACGAACACCGGGGAGCTGTTTTTT	CASSRTGATNTGELFF	NA	TRBJ2-2	TRBV18	TRBD1
TGTGCCAGCAGCCGTGCCGGGATTCTCTACGAGCAGTACTTC	CASSRAGILYEQYF	NA	TRBJ2-7	TRBV7-2	NA
TGCAGTGCTAGTCGGCGGGGGGGCTTCGACACCGGGGAGCTGTTTTTT	CSASRRGGFDTGELFF	NA	TRBJ2-2	TRBV20-1	TRBD2
TGTGCCAGCAGCCTGACTAGCGGGGACGAGCAGTACTTC	CASSLTSGDEQYF	NA	TRBJ2-7	TRBV5-6	TRBD2
TGTGCCAGCAGGACGCAGGGGGCATCAGGCACTGAAGCTTTCTTT	CASRTQGASGTEAFF	NA	TRBJ1-1	TRBV2	TRBD1
TGTGCCAGCAGGAGATTCGGGGGGCCTAGGAATGAGCAGTTCTTC	CASRRFGGPRNEQFF	NA	TRBJ2-1	TRBV14	NA
TGTGCCAGCAGCAGGGACAGGGGTTCCTACGAGCAGTACTTC	CASSRDRGSYEQYF	once	TRBJ2-7	TRBV6-5	TRBD1
TGTGCCAGCAGCCAAGCAGGGGACGAGCAGTACTTC	CASSQAGDEQYF	NA	TRBJ2-7	TRBV14	NA